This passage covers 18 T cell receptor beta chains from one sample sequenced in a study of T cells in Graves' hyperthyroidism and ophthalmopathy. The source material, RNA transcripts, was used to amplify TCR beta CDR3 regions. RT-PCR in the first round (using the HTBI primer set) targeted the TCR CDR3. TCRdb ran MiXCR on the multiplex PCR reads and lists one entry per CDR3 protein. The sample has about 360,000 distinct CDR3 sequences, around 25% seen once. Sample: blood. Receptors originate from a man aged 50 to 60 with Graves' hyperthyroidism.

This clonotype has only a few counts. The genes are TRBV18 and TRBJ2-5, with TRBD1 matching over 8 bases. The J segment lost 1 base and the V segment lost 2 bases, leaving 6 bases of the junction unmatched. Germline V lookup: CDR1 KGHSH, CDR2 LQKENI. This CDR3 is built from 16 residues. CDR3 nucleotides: TGTGCCAGCTCACCAGTCCAGGGGGCCCTCCAAGAGACCCAGTACTTC. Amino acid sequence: CASSPVQGALQETQYF.

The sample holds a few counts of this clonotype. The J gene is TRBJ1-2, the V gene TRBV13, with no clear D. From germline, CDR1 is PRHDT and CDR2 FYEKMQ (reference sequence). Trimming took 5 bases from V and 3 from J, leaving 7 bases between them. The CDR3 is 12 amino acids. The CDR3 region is CASSKGDYGYTF. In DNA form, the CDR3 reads TGTGCCAGCAGCAAAGGTGACTATGGCTACACCTTC. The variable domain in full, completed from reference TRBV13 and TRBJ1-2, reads AAGVIQSPRHLIKEKRETATLKCYPIPRHDTVYWYQQGPGQDPQFLISFYEKMQSDKGSIPDRFSAQQFSDYHSELNMSSLELGDSALYFCASSKGDYGYTFGSGTRLTVV.

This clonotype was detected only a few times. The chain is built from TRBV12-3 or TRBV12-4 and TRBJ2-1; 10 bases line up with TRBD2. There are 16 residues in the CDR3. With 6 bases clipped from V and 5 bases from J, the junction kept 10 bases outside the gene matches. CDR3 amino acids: CASSSSSGRANNEQFF. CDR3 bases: TGTGCCAGCAGCAGTTCGAGCGGGAGGGCCAACAATGAGCAGTTCTTC.

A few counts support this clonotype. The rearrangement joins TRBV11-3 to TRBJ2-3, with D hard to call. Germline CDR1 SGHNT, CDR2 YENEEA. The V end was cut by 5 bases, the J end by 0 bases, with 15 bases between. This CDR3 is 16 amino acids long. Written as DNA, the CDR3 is TGTGCCAGCAGCCTCCGGACCCGTGGAAGCACAGATACGCAGTATTTT. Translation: CASSLRTRGSTDTQYF. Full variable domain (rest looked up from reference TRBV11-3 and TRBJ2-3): EAGVVQSPRYKIIEKKQPVAFWCNPISGHNTLYWYLQNLGQGPELLIRYENEEAVDDSQLPKDRFSAERLKGVDSTLKIQPAELGDSAVYLCASSLRTRGSTDTQYFGPGTRLTVL.

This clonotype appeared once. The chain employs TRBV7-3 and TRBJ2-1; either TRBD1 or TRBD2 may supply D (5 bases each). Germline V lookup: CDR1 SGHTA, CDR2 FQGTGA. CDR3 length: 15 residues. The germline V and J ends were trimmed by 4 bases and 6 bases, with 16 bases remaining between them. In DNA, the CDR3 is TGTGCCAGCAGCTGGGGCGGGCGGTCTAGCAATGAGCAGTTCTTC. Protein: CASSWGGRSSNEQFF.

The CDR3 coding sequence is TGTGCCAGCAGTTCCCCCCGCACAGGGAACTATGGCTACACCTTC. Translated, it gives CASSSPRTGNYGYTF. The chain joins TRBV6-5 to TRBJ1-2, with a weak D call TRBD1 (6 bases). V shed 4 bases and J shed 2 bases, with 14 bases lying between them. The CDR3 length is 15 residues. The germline CDR1 and CDR2 sequences are MNHEY and SVGAGI.

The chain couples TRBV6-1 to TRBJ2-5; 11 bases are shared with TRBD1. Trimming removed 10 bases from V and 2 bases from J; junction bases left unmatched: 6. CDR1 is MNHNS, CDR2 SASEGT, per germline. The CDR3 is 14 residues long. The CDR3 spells CATRDRGSQETQYF. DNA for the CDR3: TGTGCCACGCGGGACAGGGGGTCTCAAGAGACCCAGTACTTC.

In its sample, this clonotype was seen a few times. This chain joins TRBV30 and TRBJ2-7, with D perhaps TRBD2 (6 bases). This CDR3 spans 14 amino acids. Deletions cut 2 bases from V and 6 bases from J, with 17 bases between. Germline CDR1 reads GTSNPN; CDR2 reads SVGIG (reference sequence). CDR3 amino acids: CAWSSGTPPFEQYF. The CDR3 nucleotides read TGTGCCTGGAGTTCCGGGACTCCGCCTTTCGAGCAGTACTTC.

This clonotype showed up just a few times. This chain's CDR3 is CASSTHDNEQFF. The CDR3 nucleotides read TGCGCCAGCAGCACGCACGACAATGAGCAGTTCTTC. The J gene is TRBJ2-1, the V gene TRBV5-1; D not certain. Germline CDR1 and CDR2: SGHRS and YFSETQ. The CDR3 extends over 12 amino acids. V was trimmed by 4 bases and J by 5 bases, leaving 7 bases between them. Looking up the rest from reference TRBV5-1 and TRBJ2-1 gives the full variable domain: KAGVTQTPRYLIKTRGQQVTLSCSPISGHRSVSWYQQTPGQGLQFLFEYFSETQRNKGNFPGRFSGRQFSNSRSEMNVSTLELGDSALYLCASSTHDNEQFFGPGTRLTVL.

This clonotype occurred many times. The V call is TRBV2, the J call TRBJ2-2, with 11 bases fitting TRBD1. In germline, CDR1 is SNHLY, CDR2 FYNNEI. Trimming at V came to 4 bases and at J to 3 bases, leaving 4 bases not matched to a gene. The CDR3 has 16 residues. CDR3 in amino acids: CASSGWDRGDTGELFF. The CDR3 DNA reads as TGTGCCAGCAGTGGATGGGACAGGGGGGACACCGGGGAGCTGTTTTTT.

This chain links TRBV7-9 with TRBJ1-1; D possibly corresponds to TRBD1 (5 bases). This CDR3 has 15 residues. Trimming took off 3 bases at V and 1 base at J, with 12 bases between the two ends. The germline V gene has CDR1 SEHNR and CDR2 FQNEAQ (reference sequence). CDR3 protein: CASSFVDRKNTEAFF. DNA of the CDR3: TGTGCCAGCAGCTTCGTAGACAGAAAGAACACTGAAGCTTTCTTT.

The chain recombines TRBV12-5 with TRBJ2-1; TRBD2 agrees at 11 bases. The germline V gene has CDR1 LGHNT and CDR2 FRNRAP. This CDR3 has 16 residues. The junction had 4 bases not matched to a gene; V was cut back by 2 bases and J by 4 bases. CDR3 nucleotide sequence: TGTGCTAGTGGTTTGCTGACTAGCGGGAAATACAATGAGCAGTTCTTC. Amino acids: CASGLLTSGKYNEQFF.

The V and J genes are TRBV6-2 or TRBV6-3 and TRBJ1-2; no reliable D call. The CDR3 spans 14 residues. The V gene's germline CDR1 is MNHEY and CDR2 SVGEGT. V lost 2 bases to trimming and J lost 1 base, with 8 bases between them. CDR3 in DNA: TGTGCCAGCAGTTACGGAAACTTTAACTATGGCTACACCTTC. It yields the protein CASSYGNFNYGYTF.

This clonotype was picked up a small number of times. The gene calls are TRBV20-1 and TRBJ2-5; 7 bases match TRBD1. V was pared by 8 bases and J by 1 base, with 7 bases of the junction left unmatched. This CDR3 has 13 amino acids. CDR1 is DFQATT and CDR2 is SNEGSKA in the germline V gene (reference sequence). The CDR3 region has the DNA TGCAGTTTCGAATGGGACAGCCAAGAGACCCAGTACTTC. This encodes CSFEWDSQETQYF.

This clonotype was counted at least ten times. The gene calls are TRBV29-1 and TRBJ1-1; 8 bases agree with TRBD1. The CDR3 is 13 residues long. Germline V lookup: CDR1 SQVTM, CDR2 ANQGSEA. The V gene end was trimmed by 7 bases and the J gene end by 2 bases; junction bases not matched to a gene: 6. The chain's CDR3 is CSGGQVANTEAFF. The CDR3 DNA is TGCAGCGGGGGACAGGTCGCTAACACTGAAGCTTTCTTT.

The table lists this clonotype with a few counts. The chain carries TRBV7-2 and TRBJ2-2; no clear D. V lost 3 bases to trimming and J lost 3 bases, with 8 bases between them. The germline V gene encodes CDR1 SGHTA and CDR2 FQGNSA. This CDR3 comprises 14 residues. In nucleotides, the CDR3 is TGTGCCAGCAGCTTGGGAAGCTACACCGGGGAGCTGTTTTTT. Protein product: CASSLGSYTGELFF.

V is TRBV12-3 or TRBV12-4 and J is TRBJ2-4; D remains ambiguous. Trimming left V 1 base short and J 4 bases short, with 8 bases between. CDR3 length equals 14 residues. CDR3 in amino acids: CASSLVGMKNIQYF. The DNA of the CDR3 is TGTGCCAGCAGTTTAGTGGGAATGAAAAACATTCAGTACTTC.

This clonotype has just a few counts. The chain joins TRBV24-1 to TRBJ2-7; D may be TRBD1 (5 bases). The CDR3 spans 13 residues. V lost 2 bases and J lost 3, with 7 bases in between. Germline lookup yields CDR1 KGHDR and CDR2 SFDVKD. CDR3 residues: CATSDYDSYEQYF. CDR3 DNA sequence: TGTGCCACCAGTGATTACGACAGCTACGAGCAGTACTTC.